The 28 T cell receptor beta chains reported below all come from one sample, sequenced in a study of T-cell reconstitution after alpha-beta-depleted transplantation in children. The TCRbeta library incorporated unique molecular identifiers. TCRdb recomputed calls from the PCR reads with MiXCR, one row per CDR3 protein. Of about 230,000 distinct CDR3 sequences in the sample, 9% to 10% were seen once. Sequencing used PBMCs from the stem cell graft donor, obtained from the stem cell graft. The receptors stem from a human donor who donated a stem cell graft to a child with SCID.

In its sample, this clonotype was seen many times. The chain couples TRBV4-3 to TRBJ1-5; 7 bases match TRBD1. With V trimmed by 0 bases and J by 5 bases, 7 bases remained unmatched. This CDR3 contains 16 residues. In germline, CDR1 is LGHNA, CDR2 YSLEER. The CDR3 coding sequence is TGCGCCAGCAGCCAAGATTATGCAGGGGGGCATCAGCCCCAGCATTTT. Translation: CASSQDYAGGHQPQHF.

This clonotype has ten or more counts. The rearrangement uses TRBV20-1 and TRBJ1-1; D unresolved. The CDR3 totals 15 residues. CDR1 is DFQATT and CDR2 is SNEGSKA in the germline V gene (reference sequence). V was trimmed by 0 bases and J by 0 bases, leaving 11 bases between them. CDR3 DNA: TGCAGTGCTAGAGACCCCTCTAGGGTGAACACTGAAGCTTTCTTT. It is translated as CSARDPSRVNTEAFF.

The table lists this clonotype with many counts. The CDR3 coding sequence is TGTGCCAGCAGCTTACGGGGTCGCCGGGACACTGAAGCTTTCTTT. Amino acids: CASSLRGRRDTEAFF. The genes are TRBV5-6 and TRBJ1-1, with no clear D. The CDR3 covers 15 residues. From germline, CDR1 is SGHDT and CDR2 YYEEEE. V gave up 2 bases and J gave up 3 bases, with 14 bases separating them.

The chain links TRBV4-2 to TRBJ2-3, with D perhaps matching TRBD2 (6 bases). The CDR3 consists of 18 residues. The ends were cut back, 0 bases at V and 4 bases at J, with 20 bases in the middle. Germline lookup yields CDR1 LGHNA and CDR2 YNFKEQ. The CDR3 region has the DNA TGTGCCAGCAGCCAAGAAGGGGCGGGGAGAAGGCTCGCAGATACGCAGTATTTT. Translation: CASSQEGAGRRLADTQYF.

This clonotype was counted many times. This chain links TRBV4-3 with TRBJ2-7, with a possible D match to TRBD1 (6 bases). Trimming took 5 bases from V and 2 from J, leaving 10 bases between them. CDR1 is LGHNA and CDR2 is YSLEER in the germline V gene. The CDR3 has 13 amino acids. The CDR3: CASSYGQTYEQYF. In nucleotides, the CDR3 is TGCGCCAGCAGCTATGGACAGACCTACGAGCAGTACTTC.

This clonotype was recorded many times. The rearrangement uses TRBV25-1 and TRBJ2-6; 8 nucleotides line up with TRBD1. Germline CDR1 reads MGHDK; CDR2 reads SYGVNS. V dropped 1 base and J dropped 0; count of bases not matched to a gene: 5. The CDR3 consists of 18 residues. The CDR3 region is CASSELGTGSSGANVLTF. CDR3 bases: TGTGCCAGCAGTGAATTAGGGACAGGCTCCTCTGGGGCCAACGTCCTGACTTTC. The complete variable domain, with remaining parts taken from reference TRBV25-1 and TRBJ2-6, reads EADIYQTPRYLVIGTGKKITLECSQTMGHDKMYWYQQDPGMELHLIHYSYGVNSTEKGDLSSESTVSRIRTEHFPLTLESARPSHTSQYLCASSELGTGSSGANVLTFGAGSRLTVL.

In regard to this clonotype: A junction end diverges from the germline sequence, so it may reflect a read error. The rearrangement joins TRBV5-1 to TRBJ2-7; D might be TRBD1 (5 bases). Germline CDR1 is SGHRS and CDR2 is YFSETQ. The CDR3 sequence is 15 residues long. The CDR3 nucleotides are TGCGCCAGCAGCTTGTACGCAGGGCCCTCCTACGAGCCGTACTTC. Amino acids: CASSLYAGPSYEPYF. Drawing the rest from reference TRBV5-1 and TRBJ2-7, the complete variable domain is KAGVTQTPRYLIKTRGQQVTLSCSPISGHRSVSWYQQTPGQGLQFLFEYFSETQRNKGNFPGRFSGRQFSNSRSEMNVSTLELGDSALYLCASSLYAGPSYEPYFGPGTRLTVT.

The V and J genes are TRBV4-3 and TRBJ2-3, with D tentatively TRBD2 (7 bases). V shed 0 bases and J shed 8 bases, with 12 bases lying between them. Germline V lookup: CDR1 LGHNA, CDR2 YSLEER. CDR3 size: 14 residues. The CDR3 DNA reads as TGCGCCAGCAGCCAAGATAGGGGGGGAAGTACGCAGTATTTT. It specifies CASSQDRGGSTQYF.

V and J are TRBV20-1 and TRBJ2-1; the D is unclear. Trimming removed 5 bases at V and 4 bases at J, with 9 bases between. CDR1 DFQATT and CDR2 SNEGSKA come from the germline V gene (reference sequence). The CDR3 runs 12 residues. The CDR3 region has the DNA TGCAGTGCTCCACCAGCTTACAATGAGCAGTTCTTC. Translation: CSAPPAYNEQFF.

This clonotype was seen repeatedly, ten times or more. The V gene is TRBV7-6, the J gene TRBJ2-1; no definite D call. The CDR3 loop spans 17 amino acids. Germline CDR1 SGHVS, CDR2 FNYEAQ. Trimming removed 2 bases at V and 0 bases at J, with 14 bases between. The CDR3 DNA follows: TGTGCCAGCAGCTTACTCGTGGCTCTGGGCTCCTACAATGAGCAGTTCTTC. Translating gives CASSLLVALGSYNEQFF.

This clonotype was found many times. The chain has TRBV27 and TRBJ2-5; D unresolved. The CDR3 runs to 17 residues. CDR1 and CDR2 from the germline V gene are MNHEY and SMNVEV (reference sequence). V lost 5 bases, J lost 3 bases, and 22 bases lay in between. Written as DNA, the CDR3 is TGTGCCAGCAGTCCCAGTCCATATCGGGTCGGTAAAGAGACCCAGTACTTC. Translating gives CASSPSPYRVGKETQYF.

The chain carries TRBV20-1 and TRBJ2-2, with TRBD2 identical over 9 bases. In germline, CDR1 is DFQATT, CDR2 SNEGSKA (reference sequence). The CDR3 runs to 15 residues. The V and J ends lost 6 bases and 0 bases, in that order; junction bases with no gene match: 5. Here the CDR3 reads CSATSGGSNTGELFF. In DNA, the CDR3 is TGCAGTGCCACCAGCGGGGGGTCGAACACCGGGGAGCTGTTTTTT.

The table lists this clonotype with many counts. The CDR3 DNA is TGTGCCAGCAGTTTAGCCAGCTTTGAAGCTTTCTTT. This sequence encodes CASSLASFEAFF. This chain connects TRBV12-3 or TRBV12-4 to TRBJ1-1; D is unclear. The ends were cut back, 0 bases at V and 7 bases at J, with 6 bases in the middle. The length of the CDR3 is 12 residues.

This clonotype was seen at least ten times. The chain recombines TRBV5-1 with TRBJ1-1; D ambiguous. Germline V gives CDR1 SGHRS, CDR2 YFSETQ. V was clipped by 5 bases and J by 11 bases, with 19 bases between them. The length of the CDR3 is 13 residues. The CDR3 region is CASSGTASGVAFF. The CDR3, as DNA: TGCGCCAGCAGTGGTACAGCCTCAGGAGTGGCTTTCTTT.

This clonotype showed up many times. The chain employs TRBV29-1 and TRBJ2-7; 8 bases fit TRBD1. Trimming removed 6 bases from V and 6 bases from J; junction bases left unmatched: 10. CDR1 and CDR2 (germline): SQVTM, ANQGSEA. The CDR3 consists of 13 residues. Here the CDR3 DNA reads TGCAGCGTCAGGACAGGGAAGGCCTCCGAGCAGTACTTC. The encoded protein is CSVRTGKASEQYF.

This clonotype was recorded at least ten times. The chain combines TRBV5-1 with TRBJ2-5; weak D call: TRBD1 (5 bases). Germline V CDR1 and CDR2: SGHRS, YFSETQ. The CDR3 contains 15 residues. V gave up 1 base and J gave up 1 base, with 11 bases separating them. The CDR3 is CASSLQGFGQETQYF. As DNA, the CDR3 is TGCGCCAGCAGCTTGCAGGGTTTCGGCCAAGAGACCCAGTACTTC.

This clonotype was detected ten times or more. V usage is TRBV6-1 and J usage is TRBJ1-5; a possible D gene is TRBD1 (5 bases). Trimming took 2 bases from V and 6 from J, leaving 17 bases between them. The length of the CDR3 is 16 residues. Per germline, CDR1 MNHNS and CDR2 SASEGT. The CDR3 DNA sequence: TGTGCCAGCAGTGAATGGGGGGATACACGGGTTCAGCCCCAGCATTTT. Its protein is CASSEWGDTRVQPQHF.

This clonotype was seen at least ten times. The gene calls are TRBV7-2 and TRBJ2-1; no clear D. Looked up from germline, CDR1 is SGHTA and CDR2 is FQGNSA. The CDR3 runs 15 residues. The V gene lost 4 bases and the J gene lost 6 bases, with 16 bases spanning the gap. CDR3 nucleotides: TGTGCCAGCAGCTACAGCATCGCCCGTAGCAATGAGCAGTTCTTC. This translates into CASSYSIARSNEQFF.

This clonotype was counted ten times or more. The rearrangement uses TRBV5-1 and TRBJ1-1; 8 bases are shared with TRBD1. Germline CDR1 reads SGHRS; CDR2 reads YFSETQ. The junction had 10 bases not matched to a gene; V was cut back by 3 bases and J by 3 bases. This CDR3 comprises 16 residues. For the CDR3, the DNA is TGCGCCAGCAGCTCCCAACCCAGGGGGCGGGACACTGAAGCTTTCTTT. It translates to CASSSQPRGRDTEAFF.

Many counts were recorded for this clonotype. V and J are TRBV7-2 and TRBJ2-3; D unclear. Trimming removed 4 bases from V and 4 bases from J, with 15 bases in between. CDR1 is SGHTA, CDR2 FQGNSA, per germline. The CDR3 contains 15 residues. CDR3 in amino acids: CASSSRAAPPDTQYF. CDR3 DNA sequence: TGTGCCAGCAGCTCCCGTGCTGCACCCCCAGATACGCAGTATTTT.

The rearrangement links TRBV12-3 or TRBV12-4 to TRBJ1-2, with D unresolved. The germline V and J ends were trimmed by 7 bases and 8 bases, with 20 bases remaining between them. The CDR3 has 14 residues. The CDR3 coding sequence is TGTGCCAGCAAGGCCGGGATGGGGTCGTGGGGCTACACCTTC. Protein product: CASKAGMGSWGYTF.

This clonotype came up many times. V is TRBV10-3 and J is TRBJ1-2, with unresolved D. V shed 4 bases and J shed 6 bases, with 6 bases lying between them. The CDR3 has 11 amino acids. Germline V gives CDR1 ENHRY, CDR2 SYGVKD. CDR3 sequence reads: CAISAVDGYTF. For the CDR3, the DNA is TGTGCCATCAGTGCAGTGGATGGCTACACCTTC.

This clonotype was counted at least ten times. The chain links TRBV29-1 to TRBJ2-3; perhaps D is TRBD1 or TRBD2 (5 bases each). CDR1 is SQVTM, CDR2 ANQGSEA, per germline. Trimming took 5 bases from V and 2 from J, leaving 14 bases between them. This CDR3 comprises 14 residues. The CDR3 DNA sequence: TGCAGCGTTCGGAGGCAGGGCATCACAGATACGCAGTATTTT. Encoded protein: CSVRRQGITDTQYF.

This clonotype has ten or more counts. V gene TRBV5-6 combines with J gene TRBJ1-5, with 8 bases aligning to TRBD1. Germline V gene lookup returns CDR1 SGHDT and CDR2 YYEEEE. This CDR3 comprises 19 residues. V gave up 0 bases and J gave up 0 bases; unmatched junction bases: 11. The CDR3 protein is CASSLGPGQEGYSNQPQHF. The DNA for the CDR3 is TGTGCCAGCAGCTTGGGTCCGGGACAGGAGGGATATAGCAATCAGCCCCAGCATTTT. The full variable domain, in which reference TRBV5-6 and TRBJ1-5 provide the parts outside the CDR3, is DAGVTQSPTHLIKTRGQQVTLRCSPKSGHDTVSWYQQALGQGPQFIFQYYEEEERQRGNFPDRFSGHQFPNYSSELNVNALLLGDSALYLCASSLGPGQEGYSNQPQHFGDGTRLSIL.

This clonotype was detected a few times. This chain links TRBV13 with TRBJ2-5; TRBD2 agrees at 10 bases. The ends lost 0 bases at V and 6 bases at J; junction bases unmatched: 4. CDR1 is PRHDT, CDR2 FYEKMQ, per germline (reference sequence). The CDR3 has 15 amino acids. CDR3 loop: CASSLGLAGQKTQYF. The CDR3 coding sequence is TGTGCCAGCAGCTTAGGACTAGCGGGGCAGAAGACCCAGTACTTC.

In this sample, this clonotype turned up many times. V usage is TRBV29-1 and J usage is TRBJ1-3; D call uncertain. V was clipped by 4 bases and J by 2 bases, with 9 bases between them. The CDR3 runs 13 residues. Germline values: CDR1 SQVTM, CDR2 ANQGSEA. The DNA of the CDR3 is TGCAGCGTTGCGACGAACACTGGAAACACCATATATTTT. It codes for CSVATNTGNTIYF. Based on the CDR3 plus reference TRBV29-1 and TRBJ1-3, the full variable domain is SAVISQKPSRDICQRGTSLTIQCQVDSQVTMMFWYRQQPGQSLTLIATANQGSEATYESGFVIDKFPISRPNLTFSTLTVSNMSPEDSSIYLCSVATNTGNTIYFGEGSWLTVV.

The gene calls are TRBV12-3 or TRBV12-4 and TRBJ1-5; D remains ambiguous. Between the trimmed V and J ends, which lost 6 bases and 6 bases, there was a span of 12 bases. The CDR3 is 13 amino acids. The CDR3 loop is CASRAALGQPQHF. CDR3 coding DNA: TGTGCCAGCAGAGCCGCTTTGGGTCAGCCCCAGCATTTT.

This clonotype was seen repeatedly, ten times or more. This chain links TRBV12-3 or TRBV12-4 with TRBJ1-1; TRBD1 might be the D (5 bases). Trimming pared 8 bases from V and 1 base from J, leaving 14 bases between. CDR3 length: 14 amino acids. The CDR3 sequence: CASFRGFGNTEAFF. The CDR3 DNA reads as TGTGCCAGCTTTCGGGGGTTCGGGAACACTGAAGCTTTCTTT.